This TCR beta chain is from a study of cytomegalovirus exposure and HLA in healthy donors. As for the study in general: Among several hundred genotyped donors, more than 65% fell in the Caucasian-associated ancestry cluster.

About this clone itself: The antigen remains unidentified.

The V gene's germline CDR1 is MDHEN and CDR2 SYDVKM. This CDR3 has 15 amino acids. V shed 8 bases and J shed 2 bases, with 16 bases lying between them. Study-level points and caveats: Researchers reportedly found TCR beta sequences accurately predicted most subjects' HLA-A and HLA-B alleles.

The PCR contained 60 Vbeta and 13 Jbeta primers. Sequencing used immunoSEQ multiplex PCR; TCRdb keeps in-frame clones, though not all of them. This sample carries about 100,000 clones, around 83% of them seen once, and the ten largest clones take roughly 1.2%. The chain has TRBV28 and TRBJ1-3; the D gene is possibly TRBD1 (5 bases). The receptor was isolated from a woman between 18 and 29 years old in good health and CMV-seronegative. Specimen: PBMCs. The CDR3 nucleotides read TGTGCCAGCGGCTTTCAGGGCGCGGCTGGAAACACCATATATTTT. This sequence encodes CASGFQGAAGNTIYF.